This T cell receptor (beta chain) was identified in a study of blood T cell repertoires in COVID-19. Study-level information: COVID-19 samples, acute and convalescent, were from the United States, Italy and Spain.

Germline values: CDR1 MNHNY, CDR2 SVGAGI (reference sequence). Trimming removed 5 bases at V and 4 bases at J, with 11 bases between. The CDR3 is 14 residues long. Method: immunoSEQ multiplex PCR; TCRdb's copy keeps in-frame clones and lacks some. The sample holds approximately 280,000 clones, roughly 91% seen once. Two negative PCRs, clearance, or symptom resolution had been documented for recovered Cohort 3 donors. The material sequenced was PBMCs or T cells enriched from blood (not recorded which). The receptor's source is an older woman who had recovered from COVID-19. The gene calls are TRBV6-6 and TRBJ1-4; D is ambiguous. This CDR3 reads CASSPGRSNEKLFF. The CDR3 DNA reads TGTGCCAGCAGTCCCGGAAGGAGTAATGAAAAACTGTTTTTT.